The T cell receptor beta chain under discussion was sequenced for a study of shared clonotypes between healthy human individuals. Libraries were prepared by immunoSEQ multiplex PCR; TCRdb keeps only in-frame clonotypes and omits some of them. The repertoire holds about 2 million clones, with 85% to 95% as singletons. In germline, CDR1 is LNHNV, CDR2 YYDKDF (reference sequence). The CDR3 contains 13 residues. Deletions cut 1 base from V and 0 bases from J, with 3 bases between. This rearrangement joins TRBV15 to TRBJ1-1; no clear D. What was sequenced was naive CD4+ T cells sorted from blood. The sample's subset: CD45RA+ positively selected. This TCR came from a man between 18 and 29 years old in good health. The CDR3 DNA reads as TGTGCCACCAGCAGAGTGCTGAACACTGAAGCTTTCTTT. It encodes CATSRVLNTEAFF. Looking up the rest from reference TRBV15 and TRBJ1-1 gives the full variable domain: DAMVIQNPRYQVTQFGKPVTLSCSQTLNHNVMYWYQQKSSQAPKLLFHYYDKDFNNEADTPDNFQSRRPNTSFCFLDIRSPGLGDTAMYLCATSRVLNTEAFFGQGTRLTVV.